One T cell receptor (beta chain) is described in this entry. These data are taken from a study of blood T cell repertoires in COVID-19. In the study overall: T cells, B-cell-depleted T cells, or PBMCs supplied cDNA or gDNA.

Germline V gene data show CDR1 as SGDLS and CDR2 as YYNGEE. The CDR3 contains 15 residues. Trimming removed 4 bases from V and 9 bases from J, with 22 bases in between. Per the original data handling: Reference gene primer amplification yielded estimated nucleated cell counts. Sequencing was performed with immunoSEQ multiplex PCR; in TCRdb, only in-frame clones are kept and a portion is missing. V, J and clone size are those of that table, while D and trimming were read from the DNA. The sample has fewer than 200,000 clones; 84% are singletons. The J gene is TRBJ1-1, the V gene TRBV9, with TRBD1 as a possible D gene (5 bases). Sequenced material: peripheral blood. This sequence was found in a man aged 35 to 55 who had recovered from COVID-19. CDR3 in amino acids: CASSPRLDAGGKAFF. CDR3 nucleotides: TGTGCCAGCAGCCCGAGGCTAGACGCCGGGGGGAAAGCTTTCTTT.